A selection of T cell receptor beta chains follows, all from one sample in a study of T cells in localized non-small cell lung cancer. TCRdb keeps only in-frame clones here, not all; method: immunoSEQ multiplex PCR. There are under 4,500 clones in the sample; 38% occur only once, and approximately 6% lies in the top ten. The source material was lung tumor tissue, sampled before any cancer treatment. The receptors stem from a woman between 35 and 70 years old with stage I lung adenocarcinoma. Both conserved end residues are part of each CDR3. Fields, in order: V gene, clone size, D gene, J gene, CDR3 protein, CDR3 DNA. A D gene is named only where the DNA matches it firmly. Where a row states a size, it is once, few, many or the class of an expanded clone; other rows omit it.

TRBV19,.,.,TRBJ1-3,CASTPSDSGNTIYF,TGTGCCAGTACCCCATCGGACTCTGGAAACACCATATATTTT
TRBV9,few,TRBD1,TRBJ2-5,CARRGTGRLETQYF,TGTGCCAGGAGGGGGACAGGACGGTTGGAGACCCAGTACTTC
TRBV11-3,medium-sized,.,TRBJ2-2,CASSFNFQATGELFF,TGTGCCAGCAGCTTCAATTTCCAGGCCACCGGGGAGCTGTTTTTT
TRBV9,few,.,TRBJ2-1,CASTAEASSYNEQFF,TGTGCCAGCACGGCGGAAGCGAGCTCCTACAATGAGCAGTTCTTC
TRBV19,.,.,TRBJ2-4,CASSTYEGAKNIQYF,TGTGCCAGTAGTACCTACGAAGGAGCCAAAAACATTCAGTACTTC
TRBV25-1,.,.,TRBJ2-7,CATGRGAVIEQYF,TGTGCCACCGGTCGCGGCGCGGTTATCGAGCAGTACTTC
TRBV14,medium-sized,TRBD2,TRBJ2-1,CASSQDISGRAYNEQFF,TGTGCCAGCAGCCAAGATATTAGCGGGAGGGCCTACAATGAGCAGTTCTTC
TRBV11-3,medium-sized,TRBD1,TRBJ2-1,CASSLGNRGTEQFF,TGTGCCAGCAGCCTAGGAAACAGGGGGACTGAGCAGTTCTTC
TRBV19,.,TRBD2,TRBJ2-1,CASKEIGSGSGEQFF,TGTGCCAGTAAAGAGATTGGGAGCGGGAGTGGGGAGCAGTTCTTC
TRBV28,.,.,TRBJ1-4,CASSLGQTGGKLFF,TGTGCCAGCAGTTTAGGGCAGACGGGCGGAAAACTGTTTTTT
TRBV28,.,.,TRBJ2-1,CASRPGTRLNEQFF,TGTGCCAGCAGGCCCGGGACCCGACTCAATGAGCAGTTCTTC
TRBV28,.,.,TRBJ1-2,CASISEDGYGYTF,TGTGCCAGTATCTCAGAGGACGGATATGGCTACACCTTC
TRBV28,.,.,TRBJ1-2,CASRLQVNYGYTF,TGTGCCAGCAGGCTACAGGTTAACTATGGCTACACCTTC
TRBV19,few,.,TRBJ2-5,CATSQNRGETQYF,TGTGCCACCTCCCAGAATAGGGGAGAGACCCAGTACTTC
TRBV6-7,few,.,TRBJ2-1,CASSLNGLNEQFF,TGTGCCAGCAGTCTGAACGGATTAAATGAGCAGTTCTTC
TRBV28,.,.,TRBJ2-6,CASNPPNSGANVLTF,TGTGCCAGCAACCCCCCGAACTCTGGGGCCAACGTCCTGACTTTC
TRBV7-2,few,TRBD2,TRBJ2-5,CASSLVTVAGGQETQYF,TGTGCCAGCAGCTTAGTTACCGTAGCGGGAGGTCAAGAGACCCAGTACTTC
TRBV10-3,few,TRBD1,TRBJ1-2,CAVSETGYGYTF,TGTGCCGTCAGTGAGACAGGGTATGGCTACACCTTC
TRBV6-8,.,.,TRBJ2-2,CASSDVSDTGELFF,TGTGCCAGCAGTGACGTTAGTGACACCGGGGAGCTGTTTTTT
TRBV19,.,.,TRBJ1-3,CASSFRGSGNTIYF,TGTGCCAGTAGCTTCAGGGGATCCGGAAACACCATATATTTT
TRBV28,.,.,TRBJ1-1,CASSQQNTEAFF,TGTGCCAGCAGTCAACAAAACACTGAAGCTTTCTTT
TRBV29-1,.,.,TRBJ2-7,CSVEEGGVEQYF,TGCAGCGTTGAAGAGGGGGGTGTCGAGCAGTACTTC
TRBV19,once,.,TRBJ1-1,CASSIQGLNTEAFF,TGTGCCAGTAGTATACAGGGCTTGAACACTGAAGCTTTCTTT
TRBV11-3,medium-sized,TRBD2,TRBJ2-1,CASSTLSGTSAYNEQFF,TGTGCCAGCAGCACTCTATCCGGGACTAGCGCCTACAATGAGCAGTTCTTC
TRBV6-8,few,.,TRBJ2-7,CASKRGRVYEQYF,TGTGCCAGCAAGCGTGGTAGAGTGTACGAGCAGTACTTC
TRBV6-8,medium-sized,TRBD1,TRBJ2-2,CASRAGQATGELFF,TGTGCCAGCCGGGCGGGACAGGCCACCGGGGAGCTGTTTTTT
TRBV11-3,.,TRBD1,TRBJ2-2,CASSSQGPRTGELFF,TGTGCCAGCAGCTCACAGGGGCCTAGGACCGGGGAGCTGTTTTTT
TRBV18,.,.,TRBJ2-1,CASSPPRTGGNEQFF,TGTGCCAGCTCGCCTCCCCGGACGGGCGGGAATGAGCAGTTCTTC
TRBV28,.,.,TRBJ1-4,CASSRRTDEKLFF,TGTGCCAGCAGCCGTCGGACAGATGAAAAACTGTTTTTT
TRBV9,medium-sized,TRBD2,TRBJ2-2,CASRSTPFSSGTAGELFF,TGTGCCAGCAGATCCACTCCCTTTTCTAGCGGGACAGCCGGGGAGCTGTTTTTT
TRBV19,.,TRBD1,TRBJ2-7,CASTSTGDPYEQYF,TGTGCCAGTACCTCGACAGGGGACCCCTACGAGCAGTACTTC
TRBV18,.,.,TRBJ2-6,CASSPQTVQLSGANVLTF,TGTGCCAGCTCACCACAGACAGTGCAGCTCTCTGGGGCCAACGTCCTGACTTTC
TRBV2,.,.,TRBJ2-7,CASGSNAYEQYF,TGTGCCAGCGGGAGTAACGCCTACGAGCAGTACTTC
TRBV9,few,.,TRBJ2-4,CASSNEIAKNIQYF,TGTGCCAGCAGCAACGAGATAGCCAAAAACATTCAGTACTTC
TRBV1,few,.,TRBJ2-5,CASSQRLGTGLAQETQYF,TGCGCCAGCAGCCAAAGATTAGGAACGGGACTTGCCCAAGAGACCCAGTACTTC
TRBV19,.,.,TRBJ2-3,CASSIGPSPTDTQYF,TGTGCCAGTAGTATAGGCCCGAGCCCTACAGATACGCAGTATTTT
TRBV5-1,.,TRBD1,TRBJ2-6,CASSHGQAAPGANVLTF,TGCGCCAGCAGCCATGGACAGGCAGCCCCTGGGGCCAACGTCCTGACTTTC
TRBV9,.,.,TRBJ2-1,CANTQGYNEQFF,TGTGCCAACACACAGGGCTACAATGAGCAGTTCTTC
TRBV6-1,few,.,TRBJ2-6,CASSEVSGANVLTF,TGTGCCAGCAGTGAAGTTTCTGGGGCCAACGTCCTGACTTTC
TRBV11-3,medium-sized,.,TRBJ2-3,CASSLDPTESSTDTQYF,TGTGCCAGCAGCTTGGACCCGACAGAGTCGAGCACAGATACGCAGTATTTT
TRBV4-1,few,TRBD2,TRBJ2-2,CASSQEGGTRGRRGNTGELFF,TGCGCCAGCAGCCAAGAAGGGGGGACTAGAGGAAGGAGAGGCAACACCGGGGAGCTGTTTTTT
TRBV23-1,.,.,TRBJ1-4,CASSQYEHHREKLFF,TGCGCCAGCAGTCAATACGAGCATCATCGTGAAAAACTGTTTTTT
TRBV28,.,.,TRBJ2-1,CASSWVGGGNEQFF,TGTGCCAGCAGTTGGGTCGGCGGAGGGAATGAGCAGTTCTTC
TRBV19,.,TRBD2,TRBJ2-3,CASSSGSSGGDTQYF,TGTGCCAGTAGTAGCGGGAGTTCCGGAGGAGATACGCAGTATTTT
TRBV30,.,.,TRBJ2-1,CAWNRDSSYNEQFF,TGTGCCTGGAACCGGGACTCCTCCTACAATGAGCAGTTCTTC
TRBV5-1,once,.,TRBJ2-1,CASSLDLTFSYNEQFF,TGCGCCAGCAGCTTGGACCTAACCTTCTCCTACAATGAGCAGTTCTTC
TRBV28,.,TRBD2,TRBJ2-1,CASSLWSGDGNEQFF,TGTGCCAGCAGCCTGTGGAGCGGGGATGGGAATGAGCAGTTCTTC
TRBV19,.,TRBD2,TRBJ2-1,CASSLRPSGAEQFF,TGTGCCAGTAGTCTCCGGCCGAGCGGGGCTGAGCAGTTCTTC
TRBV9,large,.,TRBJ1-1,CASSGVNTEAFF,TGTGCCAGCAGCGGAGTGAACACTGAAGCTTTCTTT
TRBV10-2,.,.,TRBJ1-4,CATRGGTNEKLFF,TGCGCCACGAGGGGGGGGACGAATGAAAAACTGTTTTTT
TRBV28,.,TRBD2,TRBJ2-1,CASSLYSGSKFDQFF,TGTGCCAGCAGTTTATATAGCGGGAGTAAGTTCGACCAGTTCTTC
TRBV18,.,.,TRBJ1-5,CASSPQGNGNQPQHF,TGTGCCAGCTCACCACAGGGGAACGGCAATCAGCCCCAGCATTTT
TRBV11-3,few,TRBD1,TRBJ2-7,CASSDRSGTGSYEQYF,TGTGCCAGCAGCGACCGGTCCGGGACAGGGAGCTACGAGCAGTACTTC
TRBV10-3,few,TRBD2,TRBJ2-1,CAISGAGAYNEQFF,TGTGCCATCAGTGGAGCGGGAGCCTACAATGAGCAGTTCTTC